The text below deals with one TCR beta chain. CDR1 is MNHEY, CDR2 SVGAGI, per germline. CDR3 length: 14 amino acids. V shed 0 bases and J shed 4 bases, with 9 bases lying between them. The data derive from a study of blood T cell repertoires in COVID-19. Clones were read by immunoSEQ multiplex PCR, and TCRdb kept only the in-frame ones, dropping some. Of more than 200,000 clones listed, about nine tenths are singletons. The source of this sequence is an older woman with acute or convalescent COVID-19. The specimen was peripheral blood. The rearrangement joins TRBV6-5 to TRBJ1-1, with D unclear. The CDR3 reads CASSYSLGSTEAFF. Here the CDR3 DNA reads TGTGCCAGCAGTTACTCGCTAGGGAGCACTGAAGCTTTCTTT.